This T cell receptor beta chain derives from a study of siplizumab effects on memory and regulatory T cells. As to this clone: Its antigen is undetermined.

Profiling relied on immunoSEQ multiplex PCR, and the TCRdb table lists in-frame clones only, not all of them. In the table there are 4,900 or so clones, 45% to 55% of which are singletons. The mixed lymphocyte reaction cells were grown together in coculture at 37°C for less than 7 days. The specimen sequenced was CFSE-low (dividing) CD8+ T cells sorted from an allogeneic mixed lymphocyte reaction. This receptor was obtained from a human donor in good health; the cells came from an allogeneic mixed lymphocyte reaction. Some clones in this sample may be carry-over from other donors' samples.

CDR3 sequence: CASSVDGGGQETQYF. DNA for the CDR3: TGTGCCAGCAGCGTAGATGGGGGCGGACAAGAGACCCAGTACTTC. The gene calls are TRBV9 and TRBJ2-5; tentative D call: TRBD1 (6 bases). V was clipped by 0 bases and J by 2 bases, with 11 bases between them. The CDR3 consists of 15 residues. Per germline, CDR1 SGDLS and CDR2 YYNGEE. The whole variable domain, filled in from reference TRBV9 and TRBJ2-5, reads DSGVTQTPKHLITATGQRVTLRCSPRSGDLSVYWYQQSLDQGLQFLIQYYNGEERAKGNILERFSAQQFPDLHSELNLSSLELGDSALYFCASSVDGGGQETQYFGPGTRLLVL.